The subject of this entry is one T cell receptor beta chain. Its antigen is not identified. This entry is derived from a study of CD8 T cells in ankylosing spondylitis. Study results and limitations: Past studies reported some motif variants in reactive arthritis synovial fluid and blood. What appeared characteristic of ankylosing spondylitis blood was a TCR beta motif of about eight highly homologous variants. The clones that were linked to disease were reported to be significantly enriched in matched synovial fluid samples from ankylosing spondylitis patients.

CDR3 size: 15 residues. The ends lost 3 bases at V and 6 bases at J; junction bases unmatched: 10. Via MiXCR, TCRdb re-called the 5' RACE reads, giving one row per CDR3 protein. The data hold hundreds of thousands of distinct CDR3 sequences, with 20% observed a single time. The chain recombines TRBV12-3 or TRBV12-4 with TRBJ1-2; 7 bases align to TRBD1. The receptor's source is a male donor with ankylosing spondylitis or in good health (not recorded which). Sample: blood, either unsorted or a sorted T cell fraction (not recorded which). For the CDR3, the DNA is TGTGCCAGCAGTTTTGGGTTGACAGGGTCGGATGGCTACACCTTC. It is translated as CASSFGLTGSDGYTF.